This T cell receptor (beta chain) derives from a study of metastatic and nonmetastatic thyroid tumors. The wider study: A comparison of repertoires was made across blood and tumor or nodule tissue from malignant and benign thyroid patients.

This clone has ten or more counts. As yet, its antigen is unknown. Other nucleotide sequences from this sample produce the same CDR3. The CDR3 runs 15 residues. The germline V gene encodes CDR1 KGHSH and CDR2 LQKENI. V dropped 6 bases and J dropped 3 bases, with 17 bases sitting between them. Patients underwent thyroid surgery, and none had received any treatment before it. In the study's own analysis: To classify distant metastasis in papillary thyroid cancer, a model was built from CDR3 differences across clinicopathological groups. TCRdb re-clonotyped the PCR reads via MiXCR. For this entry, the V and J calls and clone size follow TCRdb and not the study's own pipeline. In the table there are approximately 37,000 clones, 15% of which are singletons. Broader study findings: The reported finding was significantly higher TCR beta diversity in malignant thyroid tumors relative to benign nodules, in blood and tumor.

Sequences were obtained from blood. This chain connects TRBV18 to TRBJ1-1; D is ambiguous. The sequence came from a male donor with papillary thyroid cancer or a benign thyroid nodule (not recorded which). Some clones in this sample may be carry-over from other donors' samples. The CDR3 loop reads CASSINAPDHTEAFF. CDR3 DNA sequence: TGTGCCAGCTCGATAAATGCCCCGGACCACACTGAAGCTTTCTTT.